The 15 T cell receptor beta chains in this list originate from one sample, sequenced in a study of blood T cells in healthy people across ages. PCR was performed a second time for roughly 7 to 12 cycles using a sample-barcoded 5' primer and a J-beta primer mix. TCRdb re-called the 5' RACE reads with MiXCR, one entry per CDR3 protein. Of roughly 1,700,000 distinct CDR3 sequences listed, 28% are singletons. Material: blood. All receptors come from a woman in her 30s in good health.

The sample holds many counts of this clonotype. The chain has TRBV20-1 and TRBJ2-1; 10 bases are a match to TRBD2. The CDR3 totals 18 residues. V was clipped by 6 bases and J by 0 bases; unmatched bases: 14. Germline V lookup: CDR1 DFQATT, CDR2 SNEGSKA (reference sequence). The DNA for the CDR3 is TGCAGTGCCCAACCTCTAGCGGGGGACCTGAGCTCCTACAATGAGCAGTTCTTC. It specifies CSAQPLAGDLSSYNEQFF.

The chain joins TRBV28 to TRBJ2-2, with TRBD2 matching over 7 bases. J gave up 5 bases and V 6 bases, and 9 bases lay outside the gene matches. The CDR3 is 15 amino acids. Germline V gene sequence: CDR1 MDHEN, CDR2 SYDVKM. The CDR3 loop is CASSYGGTGTGELFF. CDR3 in DNA: TGTGCCAGCAGCTACGGGGGGACCGGGACCGGGGAGCTGTTTTTT.

Notes on this clonotype: Mismatch with germline at one junction end may stem from a read error. V is TRBV12-3 or TRBV12-4 and J is TRBJ2-1; 11 nucleotides align to TRBD2. The CDR3 covers 18 residues. The CDR3: CAGRRWGLAGGLYNEQFF. CDR3 in DNA: TGTGCCGGCAGGAGATGGGGCCTAGCGGGGGGCTTGTACAATGAGCAGTTCTTC.

The CDR3 DNA follows: TGTGCCAGCAGTTACTCCGGCGGGGGGCGCGGGCCTGAAGCTTTCTTT. It translates to CASSYSGGGRGPEAFF. V usage is TRBV6-6 and J usage is TRBJ1-1; tentative D call: TRBD1 (6 bases). The CDR3 length is 16 residues. V lost 0 bases and J lost 6, with 17 bases in between. CDR1 and CDR2 from the germline V gene are MNHNY and SVGAGI (reference sequence).

This clonotype was picked up many times. The CDR3 sequence is CASSSGTNSESYEQYF. DNA for the CDR3: TGTGCCAGCAGCTCAGGGACAAACTCCGAGTCCTACGAGCAGTACTTC. V is TRBV7-6 and J is TRBJ2-7; D is perhaps TRBD1 (6 bases). V lost 4 bases and J 1 base, leaving 17 bases between the germline ends. Germline loops: CDR1 SGHVS, CDR2 FNYEAQ. The CDR3 consists of 16 residues.

Points on this clonotype: This sequence may be a read error, since a much larger clone differs from it by one base. This chain uses TRBV7-6 with TRBJ2-3, with no clear D. The germline gives CDR1 SGHVS, CDR2 FNYEAQ. The CDR3 spans 16 residues. V was shortened by 4 bases and J by 0 bases, with 14 bases between the two germline ends. The DNA for the CDR3 is TGTGCCAGCAGCTCAAGTCGAAGTACTAGCACAGATACGCAGTATTTT. Translating it yields CASSSSRSTSTDTQYF.

This clonotype appeared many times. Relative to the germline gene, one junction end is altered; a read error may explain this. V is TRBV12-3 or TRBV12-4 and J is TRBJ2-1; 12 bases are shared with TRBD2. This CDR3 contains 14 residues. The CDR3 region is CASSLAGGELAQFF. The CDR3 coding sequence is TGTGCCAGCAGTCTAGCGGGAGGGGAGTTAGCGCAGTTCTTC.

This clonotype appeared a single time. The genes are TRBV29-1 and TRBJ1-1, with D possibly being TRBD1 (5 bases). Germline CDR1 is SQVTM and CDR2 is ANQGSEA. V was clipped by 2 bases and J by 6 bases, with 16 bases between them. CDR3 length equals 14 residues. As DNA, the CDR3 is TGCAGCGTTGAATCTCTCGGGAGGGGTGCTGAAGCTTTCTTT. Its protein product is CSVESLGRGAEAFF.

This clonotype was picked up many times. This rearrangement joins TRBV3-1 to TRBJ2-1; 8 bases line up with TRBD1. The V and J ends lost 0 bases and 8 bases, in that order; junction bases with no gene match: 6. CDR1 LGHDT and CDR2 YNNKEL come from the germline V gene (reference sequence). The CDR3 covers 15 residues. CDR3 loop: CASSQDGQGRYEQFF. The CDR3 DNA reads as TGTGCCAGCAGCCAAGATGGACAGGGCAGGTATGAGCAGTTCTTC.

The J gene is TRBJ1-1, the V gene TRBV4-1; unclear D gene. The CDR3 contains 14 residues. Looked up from germline, CDR1 is MGHRA and CDR2 is YSYEKL. The ends were cut back, 3 bases at V and 1 base at J, with 9 bases in the middle. The CDR3 sequence: CASSQPRKNTEAFF. The CDR3 DNA is TGCGCCAGCAGCCAGCCCAGGAAGAACACTGAAGCTTTCTTT.

The V and J genes are TRBV9 and TRBJ2-1; D might be TRBD2 (5 bases). V was shortened by 4 bases and J by 9 bases, with 14 bases between the two germline ends. Looked up from germline, CDR1 is SGDLS and CDR2 is YYNGEE. The CDR3 covers 13 residues. CDR3 sequence (DNA): TGTGCCAGCAGCTCGAGAAGTGGACTTGAGCAGTTCTTC. Translating gives CASSSRSGLEQFF.

Ten or more counts support this clonotype. V is TRBV5-1 and J is TRBJ2-1; tentatively, D is TRBD1 (6 bases). This CDR3 spans 14 amino acids. Germline-derived CDR1 and CDR2 are SGHRS and YFSETQ. Trimming removed 7 bases from V and 4 bases from J, with 15 bases in between. The CDR3: CASGKDRPYNEQFF. DNA for the CDR3: TGCGCCAGCGGTAAGGACAGACCTTACAATGAGCAGTTCTTC.

The CDR3 spells CASSFWTVADTQYF. In DNA form, the CDR3 reads TGTGCCAGCAGCTTTTGGACAGTCGCAGATACGCAGTATTTT. The rearrangement joins TRBV11-2 to TRBJ2-3; D may be TRBD1 (6 bases). Trimming stripped 3 bases from V and 4 bases from J, with 11 bases between. The CDR3 is 14 residues long. Germline loops: CDR1 SGHAT, CDR2 FQNNGV.

This clonotype occurred a few times. The chain combines TRBV7-6 with TRBJ2-2, with D tentatively TRBD2 (6 bases). Germline V lookup: CDR1 SGHVS, CDR2 FNYEAQ. V lost 2 bases, J lost 5 bases, and 15 bases lay in between. CDR3 length: 16 amino acids. The CDR3 here is CASSLRSGLPTGELFF. The DNA of the CDR3 is TGTGCCAGCAGCTTAAGATCGGGACTTCCTACCGGGGAGCTGTTTTTT.

The chain joins TRBV6-1 to TRBJ2-1, with 7 bases identical to TRBD2. CDR1 MNHNS and CDR2 SASEGT come from the germline V gene. This CDR3 contains 13 residues. Trimming took 4 bases from V and 5 from J; bases not matched to a gene: 2. CDR3 DNA sequence: TGTGCCAGCAGTGGGGACTATGACAATGAGCAGTTCTTC. This gives the protein CASSGDYDNEQFF.